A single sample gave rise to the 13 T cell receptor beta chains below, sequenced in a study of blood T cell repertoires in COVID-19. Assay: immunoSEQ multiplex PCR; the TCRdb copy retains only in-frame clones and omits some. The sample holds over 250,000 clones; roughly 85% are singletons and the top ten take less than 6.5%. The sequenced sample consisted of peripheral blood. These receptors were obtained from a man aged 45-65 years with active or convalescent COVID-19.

CDR3 region: CAWSVAGVSEQYF. Written as DNA, the CDR3 is TGTGCCTGGTCTGTAGCGGGAGTCAGCGAGCAGTACTTC. This chain uses TRBV30 with TRBJ2-7; TRBD2 aligns across 9 bases. Germline CDR1 reads GTSNPN; CDR2 reads SVGIG (reference sequence). V shed 5 bases, J shed 6 bases, and the junction held 8 bases outside the gene matches. The CDR3 runs 13 residues. The full variable domain, rest sourced from reference TRBV30 and TRBJ2-7, is SQTIHQWPATLVQPVGSPLSLECTVEGTSNPNLYWYRQAAGRGLQLLFYSVGIGQISSEVPQNLSASRPQDRQFILSSKKLLLSDSGFYLCAWSVAGVSEQYFGPGTRLTVT.

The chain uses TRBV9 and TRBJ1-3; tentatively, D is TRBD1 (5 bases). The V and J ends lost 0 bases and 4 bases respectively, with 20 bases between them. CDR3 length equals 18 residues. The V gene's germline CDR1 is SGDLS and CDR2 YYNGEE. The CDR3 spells CASSVGAGRGMEGNTIYF. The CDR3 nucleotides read TGTGCCAGCAGCGTAGGGGCAGGGCGGGGGATGGAAGGAAACACCATATATTTT.

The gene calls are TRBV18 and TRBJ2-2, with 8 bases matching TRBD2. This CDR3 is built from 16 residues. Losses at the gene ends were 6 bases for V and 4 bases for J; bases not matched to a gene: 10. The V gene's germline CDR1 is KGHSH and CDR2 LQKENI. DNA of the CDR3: TGTGCCAGCTCGTATCTAGCGGGTAGCAGCACCGGGGAGCTGTTTTTT. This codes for CASSYLAGSSTGELFF.

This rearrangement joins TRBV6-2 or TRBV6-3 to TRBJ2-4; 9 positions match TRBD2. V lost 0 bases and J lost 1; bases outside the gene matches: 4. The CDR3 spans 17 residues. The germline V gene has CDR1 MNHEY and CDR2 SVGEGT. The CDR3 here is CASSYSGTSSAKNIQYF. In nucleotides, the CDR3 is TGTGCCAGCAGTTACTCGGGGACTAGCAGCGCCAAAAACATTCAGTACTTC.

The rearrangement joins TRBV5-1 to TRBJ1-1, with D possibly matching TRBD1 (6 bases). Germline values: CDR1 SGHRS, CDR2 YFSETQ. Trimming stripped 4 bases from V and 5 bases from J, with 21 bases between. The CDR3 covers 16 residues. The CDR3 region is CASSIRRGADRTEAFF. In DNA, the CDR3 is TGCGCCAGCAGCATTAGGCGGGGGGCGGATAGGACTGAAGCTTTCTTT.

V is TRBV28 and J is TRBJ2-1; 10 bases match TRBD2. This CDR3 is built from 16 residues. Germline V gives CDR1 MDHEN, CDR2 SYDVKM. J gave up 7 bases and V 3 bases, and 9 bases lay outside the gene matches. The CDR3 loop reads CASSFSSGGADNEQFF. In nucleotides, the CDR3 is TGTGCCAGCAGTTTCTCCAGCGGGGGGGCGGATAATGAGCAGTTCTTC.

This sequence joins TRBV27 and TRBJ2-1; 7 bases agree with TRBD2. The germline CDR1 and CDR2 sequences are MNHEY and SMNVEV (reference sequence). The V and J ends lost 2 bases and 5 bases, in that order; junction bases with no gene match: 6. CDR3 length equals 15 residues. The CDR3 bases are TGTGCCAGCAGTTTACTGGGGGGGATTAACAATGAGCAGTTCTTC. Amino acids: CASSLLGGINNEQFF.

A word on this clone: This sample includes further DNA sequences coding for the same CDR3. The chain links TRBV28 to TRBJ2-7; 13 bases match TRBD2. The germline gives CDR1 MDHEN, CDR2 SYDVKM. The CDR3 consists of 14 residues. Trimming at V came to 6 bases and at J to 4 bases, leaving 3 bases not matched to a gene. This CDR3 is CASSRTSGSYEQYF. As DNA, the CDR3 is TGTGCCAGCAGCCGGACTAGCGGGAGTTACGAGCAGTACTTC.

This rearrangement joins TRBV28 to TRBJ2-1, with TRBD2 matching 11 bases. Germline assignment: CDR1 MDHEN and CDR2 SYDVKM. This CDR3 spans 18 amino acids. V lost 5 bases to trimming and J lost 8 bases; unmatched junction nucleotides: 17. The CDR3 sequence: CASSVGGGLAVTGYEQFF. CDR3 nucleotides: TGTGCCAGCAGTGTTGGGGGGGGACTAGCGGTAACGGGCTATGAGCAGTTCTTC.

CDR3 loop: CASSSPGDTQYF. The CDR3 nucleotides read TGTGCCAGCAGCTCCCCGGGAGATACGCAGTATTTT. The chain has TRBV7-2 and TRBJ2-3; no clear D gene. CDR1 is SGHTA and CDR2 is FQGNSA in the germline V gene. The CDR3 consists of 12 residues. The V end lost 4 bases, the J end lost 5 bases, and 7 bases lay between the germline ends.

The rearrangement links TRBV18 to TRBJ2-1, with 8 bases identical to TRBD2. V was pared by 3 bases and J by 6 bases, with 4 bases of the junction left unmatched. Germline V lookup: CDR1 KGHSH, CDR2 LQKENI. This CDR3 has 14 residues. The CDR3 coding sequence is TGTGCCAGCTCACCCCTACTAGCGGCCAATGAGCAGTTCTTC. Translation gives CASSPLLAANEQFF.

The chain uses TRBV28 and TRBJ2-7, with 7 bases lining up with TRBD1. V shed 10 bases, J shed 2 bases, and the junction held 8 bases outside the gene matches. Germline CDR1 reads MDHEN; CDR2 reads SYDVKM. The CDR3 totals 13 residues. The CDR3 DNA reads TGTGCCACCCGTGGGGACAGTACCTACGAGCAGTACTTC. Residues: CATRGDSTYEQYF.

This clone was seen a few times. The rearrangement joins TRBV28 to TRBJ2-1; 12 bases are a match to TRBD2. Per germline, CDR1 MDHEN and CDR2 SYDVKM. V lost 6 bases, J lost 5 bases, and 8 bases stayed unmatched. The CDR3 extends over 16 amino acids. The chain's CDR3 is CASSSLAGGPNNEQFF. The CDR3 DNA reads TGTGCCAGCAGCTCCCTAGCGGGAGGGCCAAACAATGAGCAGTTCTTC.